This entry features one TCR beta chain sequence. Its antigen is unidentified. This sample stems from a study of neoadjuvant anti-PD-1 for oral cavity cancer. Study-wide background: Non-progressing patients received a fourth nivolumab dose near day 43, then surgery on days 50-56. Overall study results and limits: Post-nivolumab, blood T cell clonality was significantly elevated in non-responders.

The method was immunoSEQ multiplex PCR; TCRdb's version includes in-frame clones alone and lacks a portion of them. The repertoire holds roughly 15,000 clones, with around 70% as singletons. Time point in this sample: after neoadjuvant nivolumab, at surgical resection. V gave up 6 bases and J gave up 8 bases, with 16 bases separating them. The germline V gene has CDR1 MNHEY and CDR2 SMNVEV (reference sequence). This CDR3 is built from 14 residues. The specimen comprised PBMCs, sampled after nivolumab (anti-PD-1) treatment. The gene calls are TRBV27 and TRBJ1-4; tentative D call: TRBD1 (6 bases). This TCR was recovered from a person aged 35-79 years with oral cavity squamous cell carcinoma. CDR3: CASRNRAGIEKLFF. CDR3 nucleotides: TGTGCCAGCAGGAACAGGGCGGGGATCGAAAAACTGTTTTTT.